This TCR beta chain was profiled in a study of blood T cell repertoires in COVID-19. Study-level background: PBMCs, B-cell-depleted T cells, or T cells provided the cDNA or gDNA that made up the material.

Original handling: Counts of nucleated cells, estimated from reference gene primer amplification, were obtained. Sequenced by immunoSEQ multiplex PCR; TCRdb stores in-frame clones only, minus some. V, J and clone size are those of that table, while D and trimming were read from the DNA. The table records about 180,000 clones, more than 65% of them present only once. Enrollment of patients from Seattle took place during active infection, with longitudinal follow-up. Germline assignment: CDR1 KGHDR and CDR2 SFDVKD. V dropped 4 bases and J dropped 6; count of bases not matched to a gene: 8. The CDR3 consists of 16 residues.

The J gene is TRBJ2-2, the V gene TRBV24-1; TRBD1 agrees at 9 bases. What was sequenced was peripheral blood. The origin of this receptor is a woman aged 60-75 years with COVID-19, enrolled during active disease. CDR3 residues: CATSDSRDRVAGELFF. As DNA, the CDR3 is TGTGCCACCAGTGACTCCCGGGACAGGGTGGCCGGGGAGCTGTTTTTT.